A single sample is the source of the 32 T cell receptor beta chains below, sequenced in a study of cytomegalovirus exposure and HLA in healthy donors. The PCR ran on 60 Vbeta and 13 Jbeta primers. Repertoires were generated with immunoSEQ multiplex PCR, while TCRdb's copy carries only in-frame clones and drops some. Its listing shows tens of thousands of clones. The source material was PBMCs. These receptors were obtained from a man in his fifties in good health and CMV-seronegative.

The V gene is TRBV7-8, the J gene TRBJ1-2, with 8 bases fitting TRBD1. Germline assignment: CDR1 SGHVS and CDR2 FQNEAQ. The V gene end was trimmed by 4 bases and the J gene end by 6 bases; junction bases not matched to a gene: 4. The CDR3 extends over 13 amino acids. CDR3 amino acids: CASSYRGMDGYTF. CDR3 in DNA: TGTGCCAGCAGCTACAGGGGGATGGATGGCTACACCTTC.

This rearrangement joins TRBV29-1 to TRBJ2-1, with no clear D. The CDR3 has 13 amino acids. The germline CDR1 and CDR2 sequences are SQVTM and ANQGSEA. Trimming took off 6 bases at V and 0 bases at J, with 9 bases between the two ends. The CDR3 is CSVLKSSYNEQFF. The CDR3 DNA reads TGCAGCGTCCTCAAGAGCTCCTACAATGAGCAGTTCTTC.

The rearrangement uses TRBV7-8 and TRBJ2-7; the D gene is possibly TRBD2 (7 bases). The germline V gene has CDR1 SGHVS and CDR2 FQNEAQ. Deletions cut 7 bases from V and 2 bases from J, with 21 bases between. The CDR3 spans 16 residues. The CDR3 protein is CASNLGGGIQTYEQYF. As DNA, the CDR3 is TGTGCCAGCAATCTAGGGGGGGGAATTCAGACCTACGAGCAGTACTTC.

The V and J genes are TRBV7-9 and TRBJ1-2; D gene uncertain. This CDR3 has 14 residues. V lost 3 bases, J lost 2 bases, and 10 bases lay in between. Germline CDR1 and CDR2: SEHNR and FQNEAQ (reference sequence). CDR3 DNA sequence: TGTGCCAGCAGCTTGTCCGCGGGAAACTATGGCTACACCTTC. Protein: CASSLSAGNYGYTF.

The rearrangement links TRBV28 to TRBJ2-7; D gene ambiguous. Between the trimmed V and J ends, which lost 3 bases and 2 bases, there was a span of 23 bases. The germline V gene has CDR1 MDHEN and CDR2 SYDVKM. The CDR3 covers 18 residues. This chain's CDR3 is CASSLSLIGYLGTYEQYF. The CDR3 nucleotides are TGTGCCAGCAGTTTGTCGCTTATCGGGTATCTGGGTACCTACGAGCAGTACTTC. Using reference TRBV28 and TRBJ2-7 for the parts outside the CDR3, the full variable domain is DVKVTQSSRYLVKRTGEKVFLECVQDMDHENMFWYRQDPGLGLRLIYFSYDVKMKEKGDIPEGYSVSREKKERFSLILESASTNQTSMYLCASSLSLIGYLGTYEQYFGPGTRLTVT.

The rearrangement joins TRBV5-6 to TRBJ1-2, with a possible D match to TRBD1 (6 bases). The V end lost 7 bases, the J end lost 3 bases, and 16 bases lay between the germline ends. The germline gives CDR1 SGHDT, CDR2 YYEEEE. CDR3 length: 14 residues. CDR3 nucleotides: TGTGCCAGCGCCCCAGGGGATCGAGACTATGGCTACACCTTC. This translates into CASAPGDRDYGYTF.

This sequence joins TRBV18 and TRBJ2-2; 8 positions match TRBD1. J was trimmed by 7 bases and V by 4 bases; bases with no gene match: 5. CDR1 KGHSH and CDR2 LQKENI come from the germline V gene. The CDR3 runs 14 residues. The CDR3 DNA reads as TGTGCCAGCTCACAGGACAGGGCTAACGGGGAGCTGTTTTTT. This codes for CASSQDRANGELFF.

The chain couples TRBV30 to TRBJ1-2; the D gene is possibly TRBD1 (5 bases). Germline assignment: CDR1 GTSNPN and CDR2 SVGIG (reference sequence). CDR3 size: 16 residues. The germline V and J ends were trimmed by 2 bases and 1 base, with 17 bases remaining between them. CDR3 nucleotides: TGTGCCTGGAGTAAAGCCCACAGGATACTTAACTATGGCTACACCTTC. Translating it yields CAWSKAHRILNYGYTF.

About this clone itself: Other DNA sequences in the same sample also yield this CDR3. This chain links TRBV27 with TRBJ1-5; 9 bases map to TRBD1. The germline V gene encodes CDR1 MNHEY and CDR2 SMNVEV (reference sequence). Trimming removed 6 bases from V and 1 base from J; junction bases left unmatched: 4. The CDR3 runs 15 residues. CDR3 amino acids: CASRLGQGSNQPQHF. CDR3 nucleotide sequence: TGTGCCAGCAGATTAGGACAGGGGAGCAATCAGCCCCAGCATTTT.

The chain employs TRBV28 and TRBJ1-2, with TRBD1 matching over 10 bases. The CDR3 has 13 amino acids. CDR1 and CDR2 from the germline V gene are MDHEN and SYDVKM. V lost 8 bases to trimming and J lost 8 bases; unmatched junction nucleotides: 8. The CDR3 sequence is CASRQGAQLGYTF. The CDR3 region has the DNA TGTGCCAGCCGACAGGGGGCGCAGTTAGGCTACACCTTC.

This sequence joins TRBV9 and TRBJ1-6; D is possibly TRBD1 (6 bases). Germline CDR1 is SGDLS and CDR2 is YYNGEE. Trimming removed 4 bases from V and 7 bases from J, with 15 bases in between. The CDR3 runs to 15 residues. CDR3 sequence (DNA): TGTGCCAGCAGCTTTTCGGACAGCCTCAATTCACCCCTCCACTTT. It encodes CASSFSDSLNSPLHF. The entire variable domain, with the rest obtained from reference TRBV9 and TRBJ1-6, is as follows: DSGVTQTPKHLITATGQRVTLRCSPRSGDLSVYWYQQSLDQGLQFLIQYYNGEERAKGNILERFSAQQFPDLHSELNLSSLELGDSALYFCASSFSDSLNSPLHFGNGTRLTVT.

The chain recombines TRBV9 with TRBJ2-7; TRBD2 matches 11 bases. V was pared by 4 bases and J by 1 base, with 7 bases of the junction left unmatched. The CDR3 length is 16 residues. Germline assignment: CDR1 SGDLS and CDR2 YYNGEE. The CDR3 here is CASSFSSGGASYEQYF. As DNA, the CDR3 is TGTGCCAGCAGCTTTAGTAGCGGGGGGGCTTCCTACGAGCAGTACTTC.

This chain links TRBV28 with TRBJ2-3; 8 nucleotides agree with TRBD2. Germline lookup yields CDR1 MDHEN and CDR2 SYDVKM. V gave up 3 bases and J gave up 1 base; unmatched junction bases: 6. The CDR3 runs 16 residues. CDR3 loop: CASSFPRAGGTDTQYF. The CDR3 region has the DNA TGTGCCAGCAGTTTCCCTCGAGCGGGGGGCACAGATACGCAGTATTTT.

The gene calls are TRBV2 and TRBJ1-2; no reliable D call. The germline V gene encodes CDR1 SNHLY and CDR2 FYNNEI. This CDR3 has 13 residues. V was clipped by 1 base and J by 3 bases, with 6 bases between them. In nucleotides, the CDR3 is TGTGCCAGCAGTGAAGGCGGGTACTATGGCTACACCTTC. Translating gives CASSEGGYYGYTF.

The rearrangement joins TRBV6-1 to TRBJ2-3, with D possibly being TRBD2 (6 bases). Looked up from germline, CDR1 is MNHNS and CDR2 is SASEGT. V shed 5 bases and J shed 4 bases, with 10 bases lying between them. The CDR3 length is 13 residues. This CDR3 reads CASSFGTPDTQYF. CDR3 DNA sequence: TGTGCCAGCAGTTTCGGGACTCCAGATACGCAGTATTTT.

The rearrangement joins TRBV2 to TRBJ1-5; TRBD1 is a possible D gene (5 bases). Per the germline V gene, CDR1 is SNHLY and CDR2 is FYNNEI. The V gene lost 4 bases and the J gene lost 2 bases, with 12 bases spanning the gap. This CDR3 is built from 15 residues. The CDR3 sequence is CASSAGWSGNQPQHF. The DNA of the CDR3 is TGTGCCAGCAGTGCAGGGTGGTCCGGCAATCAGCCCCAGCATTTT.

The chain uses TRBV28 and TRBJ1-1; 7 bases are shared with TRBD1. Germline V gives CDR1 MDHEN, CDR2 SYDVKM. This CDR3 spans 12 amino acids. V shed 6 bases and J 8 bases; nucleotides not matched to a gene: 6. The CDR3 coding sequence is TGTGCCAGCAGCTCGACAGGGTACGAAGCTTTCTTT. Translated: CASSSTGYEAFF. Filled out from reference TRBV28 and TRBJ1-1, the complete variable domain reads DVKVTQSSRYLVKRTGEKVFLECVQDMDHENMFWYRQDPGLGLRLIYFSYDVKMKEKGDIPEGYSVSREKKERFSLILESASTNQTSMYLCASSSTGYEAFFGQGTRLTVV.

The rearrangement uses TRBV30 and TRBJ2-3; D uncertain. The CDR3 is 14 residues long. V lost 1 base and J 2 bases, leaving 10 bases between the germline ends. Germline CDR1 GTSNPN, CDR2 SVGIG (reference sequence). This CDR3 is CAWSGAANTDTQYF. The CDR3 DNA is TGTGCCTGGAGTGGTGCTGCGAACACAGATACGCAGTATTTT.

The chain carries TRBV5-1 and TRBJ1-4, with 9 bases that match TRBD1. Trimming removed 3 bases from V and 6 bases from J; junction bases left unmatched: 6. CDR1 is SGHRS, CDR2 YFSETQ, per germline. This CDR3 is 15 amino acids long. As DNA, the CDR3 is TGCGCCAGCAGCTCGTACAGGGGGCGCGATGAAAAACTGTTTTTT. Translation: CASSSYRGRDEKLFF.

The rearrangement uses TRBV10-3 and TRBJ2-7, with D perhaps matching TRBD2 (6 bases). This CDR3 comprises 13 residues. Deletions cut 7 bases from V and 0 bases from J, with 10 bases between. CDR1 and CDR2 (germline): ENHRY, SYGVKD. The CDR3 protein is CAIKDGSSYEQYF. The CDR3 DNA reads as TGTGCCATCAAGGACGGGAGCTCCTACGAGCAGTACTTC.

This chain uses TRBV27 with TRBJ1-5, with a weak D call TRBD1 (6 bases). This CDR3 is 16 amino acids long. Trimming pared 4 bases from V and 3 bases from J, leaving 16 bases between. In germline, CDR1 is MNHEY, CDR2 SMNVEV (reference sequence). The CDR3 reads CASSYKQGRNNQPQHF. The CDR3 DNA sequence: TGTGCCAGCAGTTATAAACAGGGAAGAAACAATCAGCCCCAGCATTTT.

The V call is TRBV5-1, the J call TRBJ2-7; 9 bases are shared with TRBD1. V gave up 4 bases and J gave up 0 bases; unmatched junction bases: 5. Germline V CDR1 and CDR2: SGHRS, YFSETQ. The CDR3 sequence is 15 residues long. CDR3 region: CASSPQGANSYEQYF. DNA of the CDR3: TGCGCCAGCAGCCCACAGGGGGCAAACTCCTACGAGCAGTACTTC.

This chain joins TRBV6-1 and TRBJ1-1, with D possibly matching TRBD1 (5 bases). Germline V gene sequence: CDR1 MNHNS, CDR2 SASEGT. CDR3 length: 14 amino acids. The V end lost 8 bases, the J end lost 0 bases, and 13 bases lay between the germline ends. The CDR3 spells CASVRQGMNTEAFF. The CDR3 coding sequence is TGTGCCAGCGTCAGGCAGGGTATGAACACTGAAGCTTTCTTT.

To note about this clone: This CDR3 is also generated by other DNA sequences in the sample. The chain has TRBV7-2 and TRBJ2-1; the D gene is possibly TRBD2 (7 bases). V dropped 1 base and J dropped 2 bases, with 9 bases sitting between them. This CDR3 comprises 15 residues. Germline lookup yields CDR1 SGHTA and CDR2 FQGNSA. CDR3 nucleotide sequence: TGTGCCAGCAGCTTAGTAGGGGGGGCCTACAATGAGCAGTTCTTC. As protein: CASSLVGGAYNEQFF.

A remark on this clone: The junction and the germline gene differ at one end; a read error may be behind it. The chain recombines TRBV27 with TRBJ1-2; 11 positions match TRBD1. The CDR3 is made up of 16 amino acids. Germline CDR1 and CDR2: MNHEY and SMNVEV (reference sequence). CDR3 coding DNA: TGTGCCAGCAGTTTATCCCGGACAGGGGGCAACTCTGGCTACACCTTC. The encoded protein is CASSLSRTGGNSGYTF.

The chain combines TRBV5-1 with TRBJ1-1; D perhaps matches TRBD1 (5 bases). Germline assignment: CDR1 SGHRS and CDR2 YFSETQ. The germline V and J ends were trimmed by 2 bases and 1 base, with 9 bases remaining between them. The CDR3 sequence is 14 residues long. The CDR3 protein is CASSFRQGNTEAFF. CDR3 sequence (DNA): TGCGCCAGCAGCTTTCGCCAGGGGAACACTGAAGCTTTCTTT. The entire variable domain, with the rest obtained from reference TRBV5-1 and TRBJ1-1, is as follows: KAGVTQTPRYLIKTRGQQVTLSCSPISGHRSVSWYQQTPGQGLQFLFEYFSETQRNKGNFPGRFSGRQFSNSRSEMNVSTLELGDSALYLCASSFRQGNTEAFFGQGTRLTVV.

The chain employs TRBV28 and TRBJ2-1; 7 bases fit TRBD2. Losses at the gene ends were 4 bases for V and 2 bases for J; bases not matched to a gene: 14. The CDR3 sequence is 18 residues long. Germline CDR1 reads MDHEN; CDR2 reads SYDVKM. CDR3 sequence (DNA): TGTGCCAGCAGTTCTTTCGCGGGGCAGCGGGGCCCCTACAATGAGCAGTTCTTC. It specifies CASSSFAGQRGPYNEQFF.

Here the CDR3 DNA reads TGTGCCAGCACCAAGACAGCTACCCTGAACACTGAAGCTTTCTTT. Amino acid sequence: CASTKTATLNTEAFF. V usage is TRBV6-1 and J usage is TRBJ1-1; maybe TRBD1 (5 bases). The CDR3 contains 15 residues. Germline CDR1 is MNHNS and CDR2 is SASEGT. The V and J ends lost 7 bases and 0 bases respectively, with 15 bases between them.

The chain combines TRBV4-3 with TRBJ1-1, with unresolved D. Trimming cost V 0 bases and J 2 bases, with 7 bases left between them. This CDR3 spans 14 amino acids. Germline V gene sequence: CDR1 LGHNA, CDR2 YSLEER. CDR3 region: CASSQDYSNTEAFF. DNA for the CDR3: TGCGCCAGCAGCCAAGACTACAGCAACACTGAAGCTTTCTTT.

The chain joins TRBV7-8 to TRBJ1-6; no clear D. V was shortened by 5 bases and J by 8 bases, with 10 bases between the two germline ends. The V gene's germline CDR1 is SGHVS and CDR2 FQNEAQ. This CDR3 contains 13 residues. CDR3 sequence reads: CASSSYGDSPLHF. The CDR3 DNA follows: TGTGCCAGCAGCAGTTACGGTGATTCACCCCTCCACTTT.

J is TRBJ1-2 and V is TRBV5-4, with D uncertain. With 6 bases removed from V and 0 bases from J, the gap between germline ends came to 15 bases. CDR1 is SGHNT, CDR2 YYREEE, per germline (reference sequence). The CDR3 length is 15 residues. CDR3 loop: CASTYYHRPNYGYTF. CDR3 DNA: TGTGCCAGCACCTATTATCATCGTCCTAACTATGGCTACACCTTC.

This chain joins TRBV27 and TRBJ1-1; 7 nucleotides line up with TRBD1. The J segment lost 6 bases and the V segment lost 5 bases, leaving 12 bases of the junction unmatched. Germline V CDR1 and CDR2: MNHEY, SMNVEV (reference sequence). The CDR3 totals 15 residues. The CDR3 bases are TGTGCCAGCAGTCCCAGTGCAGGGGGATTTCCTGAAGCTTTCTTT. It is translated as CASSPSAGGFPEAFF.